This T cell receptor (beta chain) comes out of a study of T cell clonotyping in hematopoietic cell transplantation. At the level of the study: Cytoreduction preceded collection of pretransplant recipient samples. Study results and limitations: Pathologically expanded recipient clonotypes increased progressively from day 30 to day 180 as diversity fell.

Comment on this clone: The antigen remains unidentified.

TCRdb's table, derived via immunoSEQ multiplex PCR, lists solely in-frame clones and lacks some. There are approximately 26,000 clones in the sample; 70% to 85% occur only once, and about 24% lies in the top ten. The time point was: recipient sample about 28 days before transplant, after cytoreduction. Losses at the gene ends were 0 bases for V and 11 bases for J; bases not matched to a gene: 1. In germline, CDR1 is MNHEY, CDR2 SVGAGI. The CDR3 consists of 13 residues. The starting material was peripheral blood mononuclear cells, obtained before stem cell transplant. The TCR was taken from a woman aged 55-69 years with acute myeloid leukemia. Some clones in this sample may be carry-over from other donors' samples. The rearrangement uses TRBV6-5 and TRBJ1-4; 9 nucleotides agree with TRBD1. CDR3 sequence (DNA): TGTGCCAGCAGTTACTCGACAGGGGGGAAACTGTTTTTT. Translation gives CASSYSTGGKLFF.